Below, one TCR beta chain is given with its context. The antigen it recognizes is unknown. One base away there is no much larger clone; base qualities are not given. Library creation used the immunoSEQ multiplex PCR assay. What TCRdb holds here is the immuneACCESS table cut down to in-frame rearrangements. Part of the clones is not present; checked against another copy, under half of the missing clones reflect an unresolved V gene, and the others are unexplained. The sample yields under 13,000 clones; 82% were counted once. The ten most abundant clones make up 30% to 35% of the sample. This sample stems from a study of PD-1 and CTLA-4 blockade in melanoma (dated by TCRdb to the early 2020s). For the study in its entirety: The study compared how PD-1 blockade and CTLA-4 blockade affected the melanoma-reactive CD8 T cell response in patients with melanoma.

A distance of 19 bases separates the germline ends of V and J, which lose 3 bases and 4 bases respectively. The CDR3 measures 17 amino acids from cysteine to phenylalanine. Only the CDR3 DNA is retained, 51 bases long and in frame from the first base. CDR1 LGHDT and CDR2 YNNKEL were looked up in the germline V gene (reference sequence). The V gene is TRBV3-1 (or the pseudogene TRBV3-2) and the J gene is TRBJ2-1, with TRBD2 tentatively as D gene (6 bases match). This receptor was taken from a human donor with melanoma. This specimen was CD8+ T cells from peripheral blood, taken from a patient given anti-PD-1 treatment. The DNA sequence is given as TGTGCCAGCAGCCATGAGCCAGGCGGGGCATTGTACAATGAGCAGTTCTTC. Its protein product is CASSHEPGGALYNEQFF.